Shown below are 20 T cell receptor beta chains from a single sample sequenced in a study of CD8+ T cells in alopecia areata. Treatment here: oral pan-JAK inhibitor, 5-10 mg twice daily. Following RNA extraction, reverse transcription yielded cDNA that acted as the sequencing template. Assay: immunoSEQ multiplex PCR; the TCRdb copy retains only in-frame clones and omits some. This sample carries more than 200,000 clones, roughly 40% of them seen once, and the ten largest clones take around 3%. The material sequenced was CD4+ T cells sorted from blood, taken between weeks 36 and 40, from a patient treated with tofacitinib. Receptors originate from a human donor with alopecia areata.

J is TRBJ2-1 and V is TRBV7-9; 9 nucleotides line up with TRBD1. The length of the CDR3 is 14 residues. Germline assignment: CDR1 SEHNR and CDR2 FQNEAQ (reference sequence). Trimming took 5 bases from V and 7 from J; bases not matched to a gene: 6. The DNA for the CDR3 is TGTGCCAGCAGCGAACAGGGGGCTGGGAATGAGCAGTTCTTC. Amino acid sequence: CASSEQGAGNEQFF. The full variable domain, with the rest looked up from reference TRBV7-9 and TRBJ2-1, is DTGVSQNPRHKITKRGQNVTFRCDPISEHNRLYWYRQTLGQGPEFLTYFQNEAQLEKSRLLSDRFSAERPKGSFSTLEIQRTEQGDSAMYLCASSEQGAGNEQFFGPGTRLTVL.

This clone appeared once. The V gene is TRBV30, the J gene TRBJ1-2; D not resolved. The CDR3 spans 15 residues. Germline lookup yields CDR1 GTSNPN and CDR2 SVGIG (reference sequence). The V end was cut by 2 bases, the J end by 0 bases, with 13 bases between. CDR3 residues: CAWSSRHVTNYGYTF. CDR3 nucleotides: TGTGCCTGGAGTTCACGACACGTTACTAACTATGGCTACACCTTC.

The gene calls are TRBV2 and TRBJ2-1; D is undetermined. Looked up from germline, CDR1 is SNHLY and CDR2 is FYNNEI. This CDR3 contains 14 residues. Trimming stripped 4 bases from V and 0 bases from J, with 7 bases between. This chain's CDR3 is CASSAESSYNEQFF. The CDR3, as DNA: TGTGCCAGCAGTGCGGAAAGCTCCTACAATGAGCAGTTCTTC.

This clone turned up a few times. The genes are TRBV15 and TRBJ2-7; D remains unclear. The CDR3 runs 15 residues. Germline V gene lookup returns CDR1 LNHNV and CDR2 YYDKDF (reference sequence). The V end was cut by 0 bases, the J end by 0 bases, with 9 bases between. The CDR3 DNA follows: TGTGCCACCAGCAGAGATCATGGTTTCTCCTACGAGCAGTACTTC. Residues: CATSRDHGFSYEQYF.

The chain recombines TRBV5-1 with TRBJ2-7, with 12 bases that match TRBD2. Germline V lookup: CDR1 SGHRS, CDR2 YFSETQ. Trimming took 4 bases from V and 3 from J; bases not matched to a gene: 5. The CDR3 is 15 amino acids. CDR3 coding DNA: TGCGCCAGCAGCACGACTAGCGGGAGTGGCTACGAGCAGTACTTC. Encoded protein: CASSTTSGSGYEQYF.

This clone was recorded a few times. This chain joins TRBV30 and TRBJ2-5; D is uncertain. The DNA end lines up better with TRBJ2-7; the J call may be wrong. The germline CDR1 and CDR2 sequences are GTSNPN and SVGIG (reference sequence). The CDR3 length is 11 residues. The chain's CDR3 is CAWSQTYEQYF. CDR3 nucleotide sequence: TGTGCCTGGAGTCAAACCTACGAGCAGTACTTC.

The chain carries TRBV30 and TRBJ1-2; D is unresolved. Trimming cost V 0 bases and J 6 bases, with 14 bases left between them. The CDR3 has 14 amino acids. Germline V CDR1 and CDR2: GTSNPN, SVGIG (reference sequence). The CDR3 bases are TGTGCCTGGAGTGTACGAGGTCCGGCGAATGGCTACACCTTC. This codes for CAWSVRGPANGYTF.

This clone has just a few counts. The chain has TRBV29-1 and TRBJ1-2; unclear D gene. CDR1 is SQVTM and CDR2 is ANQGSEA in the germline V gene. The CDR3 runs 13 residues. With 2 bases removed from V and 11 bases from J, the gap between germline ends came to 18 bases. The CDR3 sequence: CSVENPGRLGYTF. In DNA, the CDR3 is TGCAGCGTTGAAAATCCGGGCCGTCTTGGTTACACCTTC.

For the CDR3, the DNA is TGTGCCAGCAGGAGCGGGGACCTACGGAATGAGCAGTTCTTC. Translated: CASRSGDLRNEQFF. The V call is TRBV6-5, the J call TRBJ2-1; TRBD2 matches at 7 bases. J lost 7 bases, V lost 6 bases, and 9 bases had no gene match. The CDR3 sequence is 14 residues long. The germline gives CDR1 MNHEY, CDR2 SVGAGI.

This clone was recorded a few times. The CDR3 DNA reads TGTGCCAGCAGTTACTCGTCCTTTCAACCCCAGCATTTT. Translating it yields CASSYSSFQPQHF. This chain connects TRBV6-6 to TRBJ1-5; no clear D gene. V lost 0 bases to trimming and J lost 10 bases, with 10 bases between them. Germline loops: CDR1 MNHNY, CDR2 SVGAGI (reference sequence). The CDR3 runs 13 residues.

Only a few counts were recorded for this clone. V and J are TRBV5-1 and TRBJ1-5; the match to TRBD1 covers 9 bases. The CDR3 contains 15 residues. The trim removed 0 bases at V and 4 bases at J, leaving 2 bases unmatched. Germline V gives CDR1 SGHRS, CDR2 YFSETQ. The CDR3 nucleotides are TGCGCCAGCAGCTTGGGGGACAGGGAGAATCAGCCCCAGCATTTT. Residues: CASSLGDRENQPQHF.

The chain has TRBV4-2 and TRBJ2-1; possible D gene TRBD2, 6 bases. V lost 0 bases and J 9 bases, leaving 12 bases between the germline ends. Germline CDR1 is LGHNA and CDR2 is YNFKEQ. This CDR3 has 14 residues. CDR3 coding DNA: TGTGCCAGCAGCCAAGACCCGGGAGAAGGTGAGCAGTTCTTC. Translation: CASSQDPGEGEQFF.

This clone was observed once. J is TRBJ2-3 and V is TRBV5-1, with 14 nucleotides matching TRBD2. The CDR3 consists of 17 residues. J gave up 2 bases and V 0 bases, and 2 bases lay outside the gene matches. Germline V gives CDR1 SGHRS, CDR2 YFSETQ. The CDR3 coding sequence is TGCGCCAGCAGCTTGGGGACTAGCGGGAGGCACACAGATACGCAGTATTTT. This codes for CASSLGTSGRHTDTQYF.

Notes on this clone: One junction end disagrees with the germline gene, perhaps due to a read error. This chain uses TRBV20-1 with TRBJ2-5; no reliable D call. Germline V gene data show CDR1 as DFQATT and CDR2 as SNEGSKA (reference sequence). The CDR3 covers 11 residues. In nucleotides, the CDR3 is TGCAGTGCGAGAGAGCTCAGCGTTCAGTACTTC. Translated: CSARELSVQYF.

The rearrangement links TRBV5-1 to TRBJ2-5, with TRBD2 matching over 7 bases. The J call could be wrong; TRBJ2-7 is a better fit for the DNA end. Germline V CDR1 and CDR2: SGHRS, YFSETQ. CDR3 length: 13 amino acids. Here the CDR3 reads CASSRGGSDEQYF. CDR3 nucleotides: TGCGCCAGCAGCCGGGGCGGGAGTGACGAGCAGTACTTC.

This rearrangement joins TRBV11-2 to TRBJ2-5, with no clear D. The germline gives CDR1 SGHAT, CDR2 FQNNGV. The CDR3 has 13 residues. V lost 3 bases and J lost 0, with 5 bases in between. CDR3 bases: TGTGCCAGCAGCTTCACCTACCAAGAGACCCAGTACTTC. This gives the protein CASSFTYQETQYF.

This chain connects TRBV14 to TRBJ2-5; possible D gene TRBD2, 5 bases. CDR3 length: 15 residues. The V gene's germline CDR1 is SGHDN and CDR2 FVKESK. The V end was cut by 4 bases, the J end by 5 bases, with 17 bases between. The CDR3: CASSPVGGRPETQYF. CDR3 sequence (DNA): TGTGCCAGCAGCCCCGTTGGAGGCAGGCCCGAGACCCAGTACTTC.

The J gene is TRBJ1-1, the V gene TRBV7-3; TRBD1 is a possible D gene (6 bases). Germline V gene lookup returns CDR1 SGHTA and CDR2 FQGTGA. The V and J ends lost 5 bases and 4 bases respectively, with 11 bases between them. CDR3 length equals 13 residues. The CDR3 nucleotides are TGTGCCAGCAGCCCACAGGGAACCACTGAAGCTTTCTTT. It specifies CASSPQGTTEAFF.

This chain links TRBV10-2 with TRBJ2-1; D is possibly TRBD1 or TRBD2 (5 bases each). The CDR3 has 16 amino acids. V was cut by 6 bases and J by 0 bases, with 15 bases left in between. Germline CDR1 and CDR2: WSHSY and SAAADI. CDR3 coding DNA: TGCGCCAGCAGGTCCCTTGGGGACGGCTCCTACAATGAGCAGTTCTTC. As protein: CASRSLGDGSYNEQFF.

The V and J genes are TRBV2 and TRBJ2-7, with 10 bases matching TRBD2. Germline V lookup: CDR1 SNHLY, CDR2 FYNNEI. Trimming took 6 bases from V and 3 from J; bases not matched to a gene: 5. The CDR3 covers 14 residues. This CDR3 reads CASRSSGRSYEQYF. CDR3 coding DNA: TGTGCCAGCAGGAGTAGCGGGAGGAGCTACGAGCAGTACTTC.